The 24 T cell receptor beta chains below all came from one sample that was sequenced in a study of blood T cell repertoires in COVID-19. The method was immunoSEQ multiplex PCR; TCRdb's version includes in-frame clones alone and lacks a portion of them. The sample contains 200,000 or so clones, around 85% of which appear only once. The source material was PBMCs or T cells enriched from blood (not recorded which). These receptors all stem from a woman in her thirties or forties with acute COVID-19.

The CDR3 nucleotides read TGTGCCAGTAGTATACGACCCGAAACAGGAAATCAGCCCCAGCATTTT. This sequence encodes CASSIRPETGNQPQHF. This sequence joins TRBV19 and TRBJ1-5, with D tentatively TRBD1 (5 bases). In germline, CDR1 is LNHDA, CDR2 SQIVND (reference sequence). The CDR3 sequence is 16 residues long. Trimming shortened V by 2 bases and J by 4 bases, and 15 bases separated the two germline ends.

V and J are TRBV28 and TRBJ2-1; D ambiguous. This CDR3 is 16 amino acids long. Germline lookup yields CDR1 MDHEN and CDR2 SYDVKM. V lost 1 base and J lost 5, with 15 bases in between. The CDR3 here is CASSLFVAGRDNEQFF. In DNA form, the CDR3 reads TGTGCCAGCAGTTTATTCGTGGCAGGTCGCGACAATGAGCAGTTCTTC.

This chain links TRBV5-1 with TRBJ1-6, with D possibly being TRBD1 (6 bases). This CDR3 has 17 residues. V gave up 3 bases and J gave up 10 bases, with 23 bases separating them. Germline-derived CDR1 and CDR2 are SGHRS and YFSETQ. The CDR3 sequence: CASSSAGHGSGGSPLHF. CDR3 DNA: TGCGCCAGCAGCTCTGCGGGACACGGCTCGGGGGGATCACCCCTCCACTTT. Based on the CDR3 plus reference TRBV5-1 and TRBJ1-6, the full variable domain is KAGVTQTPRYLIKTRGQQVTLSCSPISGHRSVSWYQQTPGQGLQFLFEYFSETQRNKGNFPGRFSGRQFSNSRSEMNVSTLELGDSALYLCASSSAGHGSGGSPLHFGNGTRLTVT.

The J gene is TRBJ1-3, the V gene TRBV5-4; 8 bases align to TRBD1. V trimming: 3 bases; J trimming: 2 bases; junction bases outside the gene matches: 1. The germline gives CDR1 SGHNT, CDR2 YYREEE (reference sequence). The CDR3 sequence is 14 residues long. DNA for the CDR3: TGTGCCAGCAGCTCGACAGGGGCTGGAAACACCATATATTTT. The encoded protein is CASSSTGAGNTIYF.

Of note for this clone: Other DNA sequences of this sample code for an identical CDR3. This chain links TRBV9 with TRBJ2-2; D is undetermined. Germline assignment: CDR1 SGDLS and CDR2 YYNGEE. This CDR3 spans 12 amino acids. V gave up 8 bases and J gave up 2 bases, with 7 bases separating them. CDR3 nucleotide sequence: TGTGCCAGTAGTCTAAACACCGGGGAGCTGTTTTTT. Translated, it gives CASSLNTGELFF.

The V and J genes are TRBV7-2 and TRBJ2-7, with 13 bases aligning to TRBD2. The CDR3 is 18 residues long. V trimming: 5 bases; J trimming: 5 bases; junction bases outside the gene matches: 15. Germline CDR1 and CDR2: SGHTA and FQGNSA. CDR3 DNA sequence: TGTGCCAGCAGCCTTTCGGGACTAGCGGGAACGGGAGTCCACGAGCAGTACTTC. Translating gives CASSLSGLAGTGVHEQYF.

J is TRBJ1-5 and V is TRBV19; 9 bases are shared with TRBD1. CDR3 size: 14 residues. V trimming: 6 bases; J trimming: 5 bases; junction bases outside the gene matches: 5. Germline V gene data show CDR1 as LNHDA and CDR2 as SQIVND (reference sequence). CDR3 sequence reads: CASSRTGAYQPQHF. Here the CDR3 DNA reads TGTGCCAGTAGCAGGACAGGGGCCTATCAGCCCCAGCATTTT.

The chain couples TRBV5-1 to TRBJ1-6; TRBD1 might be the D (6 bases). Germline CDR1 and CDR2: SGHRS and YFSETQ. This CDR3 is 15 amino acids long. V was pared by 1 base and J by 7 bases, with 12 bases between. The CDR3 DNA is TGCGCCAGCAGCTTGTACCAGGGGCAAAATTCACCCCTCCACTTT. Translating gives CASSLYQGQNSPLHF.

The chain links TRBV11-2 to TRBJ2-1, with 10 bases lining up with TRBD2. Germline V gene data show CDR1 as SGHAT and CDR2 as FQNNGV. The CDR3 has 16 residues. V gave up 5 bases and J gave up 6 bases; unmatched junction bases: 10. The CDR3 is CASSPSKLAGSNEQFF. DNA for the CDR3: TGTGCCAGCAGCCCCTCCAAACTAGCGGGAAGCAATGAGCAGTTCTTC.

This rearrangement joins TRBV5-1 to TRBJ2-1; the D gene is possibly TRBD2 (6 bases). The germline V gene encodes CDR1 SGHRS and CDR2 YFSETQ. Trimming pared 7 bases from V and 8 bases from J, leaving 13 bases between. CDR3 length: 12 residues. The CDR3 DNA reads as TGCGCCAGCTCCCGGGAGTGGTATGAGCAGTTCTTC. Its translation: CASSREWYEQFF.

V gene TRBV5-1 combines with J gene TRBJ2-7; D gene uncertain. CDR1 and CDR2 from the germline V gene are SGHRS and YFSETQ. The CDR3 is 16 residues long. The germline V and J ends were trimmed by 0 bases and 3 bases, with 16 bases remaining between them. The CDR3 coding sequence is TGCGCCAGCAGCTTGGATGGGCCCCAGGTTTTCTACGAGCAGTACTTC. Translation: CASSLDGPQVFYEQYF.

The chain recombines TRBV19 with TRBJ1-5, with 10 bases that match TRBD1. Trimming took 5 bases from V and 7 from J; bases not matched to a gene: 5. There are 14 residues in the CDR3. The V gene's germline CDR1 is LNHDA and CDR2 SQIVND (reference sequence). CDR3: CASSEGQGWQPQHF. The CDR3 DNA reads TGTGCCAGTAGTGAGGGACAGGGGTGGCAGCCCCAGCATTTT.

The J gene is TRBJ2-5, the V gene TRBV7-7, with 7 bases matching TRBD1. CDR1 is SSHAT, CDR2 FNYEAQ, per germline (reference sequence). The V and J ends lost 4 bases and 1 base, in that order; junction bases with no gene match: 3. The CDR3 runs 14 residues. CDR3 sequence (DNA): TGTGCCAGCAGCTACAGGGGTATCCAAGAGACCCAGTACTTC. Amino acid sequence: CASSYRGIQETQYF. Variable domain in full (rest from reference TRBV7-7 and TRBJ2-5): GAGVSQSPRYKVTKRGQDVTLRCDPISSHATLYWYQQALGQGPEFLTYFNYEAQPDKSGLPSDRFSAERPEGSISTLTIQRTEQRDSAMYRCASSYRGIQETQYFGPGTRLLVL.

This clone was seen only once. J is TRBJ1-3 and V is TRBV24-1; TRBD1 might be the D (5 bases). Trimming took 2 bases from V and 8 from J, leaving 6 bases between them. The CDR3 covers 12 residues. Germline V gives CDR1 KGHDR, CDR2 SFDVKD. CDR3 coding DNA: TGTGCCACCAGTGATTGGGGGGACACCATATATTTT. The encoded protein is CATSDWGDTIYF.

The chain uses TRBV13 and TRBJ2-3; 11 bases match TRBD2. Unmatched junction bases numbered 5, after V lost 4 bases and J lost 2 bases. Per germline, CDR1 PRHDT and CDR2 FYEKMQ (reference sequence). The CDR3 consists of 16 residues. CDR3 sequence reads: CASSSRLAGLTDTQYF. The CDR3 DNA reads TGTGCCAGCAGCTCCCGACTAGCGGGGCTCACAGATACGCAGTATTTT.

This chain links TRBV5-1 with TRBJ1-6, with 7 bases matching TRBD1. This CDR3 spans 16 amino acids. CDR1 is SGHRS, CDR2 YFSETQ, per germline. Trimming at V came to 0 bases and at J to 4 bases, leaving 4 bases not matched to a gene. CDR3 residues: CASSLAGQKYNSPLHF. CDR3 DNA: TGCGCCAGCAGCTTGGCGGGACAGAAATATAATTCACCCCTCCACTTT. The whole variable domain, filled in from reference TRBV5-1 and TRBJ1-6, reads KAGVTQTPRYLIKTRGQQVTLSCSPISGHRSVSWYQQTPGQGLQFLFEYFSETQRNKGNFPGRFSGRQFSNSRSEMNVSTLELGDSALYLCASSLAGQKYNSPLHFGNGTRLTVT.

The chain employs TRBV5-1 and TRBJ1-1; D is undetermined. Germline lookup yields CDR1 SGHRS and CDR2 YFSETQ. V was clipped by 0 bases and J by 0 bases, with 6 bases between them. This CDR3 region has 14 residues. CDR3 nucleotide sequence: TGCGCCAGCAGCTTGGGGGAGATGAACACTGAAGCTTTCTTT. It is translated as CASSLGEMNTEAFF.

DNA of the CDR3: TGTGCCACCAGTGATTTGCAGAAGGATAAGAGTCGGGGAGATACGCAGTATTTT. This gives the protein CATSDLQKDKSRGDTQYF. This chain joins TRBV24-1 and TRBJ2-3; TRBD2 is a possible D gene (5 bases). V was pared by 0 bases and J by 5 bases, with 20 bases between. Germline CDR1 is KGHDR and CDR2 is SFDVKD. CDR3 length: 18 residues.

This chain joins TRBV9 and TRBJ2-7; 8 bases are shared with TRBD1. The CDR3 is 14 residues long. J lost 3 bases, V lost 2 bases, and 4 bases had no gene match. CDR1 SGDLS and CDR2 YYNGEE come from the germline V gene. The CDR3 DNA sequence: TGTGCCAGCAGCGTCCGGGACAGGAGCTACGAGCAGTACTTC. Encoded protein: CASSVRDRSYEQYF.

The rearrangement links TRBV10-3 to TRBJ2-3; 10 positions match TRBD1. Germline loops: CDR1 ENHRY, CDR2 SYGVKD. J gave up 3 bases and V 2 bases, and 5 bases lay outside the gene matches. The CDR3 contains 16 residues. This CDR3 reads CAISEPGQGFTDTQYF. The DNA of the CDR3 is TGTGCCATCAGTGAGCCGGGACAGGGGTTTACAGATACGCAGTATTTT.

This sequence joins TRBV27 and TRBJ2-7; 9 nucleotides match TRBD2. This CDR3 comprises 14 residues. Germline V gives CDR1 MNHEY, CDR2 SMNVEV (reference sequence). V was pared by 4 bases and J by 5 bases, with 6 bases of the junction left unmatched. The chain's CDR3 is CASSSRTSADEQYF. The CDR3 nucleotides are TGTGCCAGCAGTTCTCGGACTAGCGCCGACGAGCAGTACTTC.

This clone appeared a single time. V and J are TRBV12-3 or TRBV12-4 and TRBJ1-2; D not certain. CDR3 length: 12 residues. V was trimmed by 10 bases and J by 9 bases, leaving 18 bases between them. CDR3 bases: TGTGCCACGAGGGCCGAGGGCAATAGCTACACCTTC. Protein product: CATRAEGNSYTF.

The chain uses TRBV27 and TRBJ1-5; D is perhaps TRBD1 (6 bases). The germline V and J ends were trimmed by 3 bases and 10 bases, with 10 bases remaining between them. This CDR3 comprises 12 residues. Germline CDR1 MNHEY, CDR2 SMNVEV (reference sequence). The CDR3 nucleotides are TGTGCCAGCAGTTTCCCGGGGGGCCCCCAGCATTTT. Translated: CASSFPGGPQHF.

The chain carries TRBV12-3 or TRBV12-4 and TRBJ2-7; 7 nucleotides agree with TRBD1. Losses at the gene ends were 5 bases for V and 3 bases for J; bases not matched to a gene: 4. The CDR3 extends over 13 amino acids. In nucleotides, the CDR3 is TGTGCCAGCAGTACCGGGACAGTCTACGAGCAGTACTTC. Protein product: CASSTGTVYEQYF.